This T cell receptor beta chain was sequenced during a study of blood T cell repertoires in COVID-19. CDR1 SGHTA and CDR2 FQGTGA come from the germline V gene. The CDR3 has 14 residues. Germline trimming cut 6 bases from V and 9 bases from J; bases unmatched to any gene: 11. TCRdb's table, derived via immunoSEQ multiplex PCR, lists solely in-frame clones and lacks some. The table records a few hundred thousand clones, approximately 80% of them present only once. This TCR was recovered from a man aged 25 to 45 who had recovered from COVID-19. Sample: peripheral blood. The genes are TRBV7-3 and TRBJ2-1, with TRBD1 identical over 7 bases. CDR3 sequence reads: CASSRQGPWGEQFF. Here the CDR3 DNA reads TGTGCCAGCAGTCGACAGGGACCCTGGGGTGAGCAGTTCTTC. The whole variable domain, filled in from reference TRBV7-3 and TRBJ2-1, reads GAGVSQTPSNKVTEKGKYVELRCDPISGHTALYWYRQSLGQGPEFLIYFQGTGAADDSGLPNDRFFAVRPEGSVSTLKIQRTERGDSAVYLCASSRQGPWGEQFFGPGTRLTVL.